The 24 T cell receptor beta chains below were found in one sample sequenced in a study of blood T cell repertoires in COVID-19. The repertoire was sequenced with immunoSEQ multiplex PCR; TCRdb's copy has only in-frame clones and lacks some. The sample comprises a few hundred thousand clones, just under 90% of which are singletons, and 3.5% to 4.5% rests with the top ten. The sequencing input was peripheral blood. These receptors were obtained from a woman between 40 and 50 years old with acute or convalescent COVID-19.

The gene calls are TRBV3-1 (or the pseudogene TRBV3-2) and TRBJ1-6; 8 nucleotides align to TRBD1. The CDR3 runs to 15 residues. Germline V gives CDR1 LGHDT, CDR2 YNNKEL (reference sequence). V lost 6 bases to trimming and J lost 3 bases; unmatched junction nucleotides: 4. The CDR3 region is CASRPTGVYNSPLHF. The CDR3 DNA sequence: TGTGCCAGCAGACCGACAGGGGTCTATAATTCACCCCTCCACTTT.

This clone is medium-sized (0.01 to 0.1%) by share. J is TRBJ2-5 and V is TRBV9; D is perhaps TRBD2 (6 bases). This CDR3 has 14 residues. V was cut by 0 bases and J by 5 bases, with 11 bases left in between. Per the germline V gene, CDR1 is SGDLS and CDR2 is YYNGEE. The CDR3 DNA reads TGTGCCAGCAGCGTAGAAGGAGGGTGGGAGACCCAGTACTTC. Encoded protein: CASSVEGGWETQYF.

The chain couples TRBV5-4 to TRBJ2-5; TRBD1 aligns across 7 bases. This CDR3 is 14 amino acids long. Germline assignment: CDR1 SGHNT and CDR2 YYREEE (reference sequence). With 4 bases clipped from V and 3 bases from J, the junction kept 6 bases outside the gene matches. CDR3 in amino acids: CASSEGQPKETQYF. Here the CDR3 DNA reads TGTGCCAGCAGCGAGGGACAGCCGAAAGAGACCCAGTACTTC.

This chain links TRBV7-3 with TRBJ2-5; D remains unclear. With 5 bases removed from V and 1 base from J, the gap between germline ends came to 8 bases. Germline CDR1 is SGHTA and CDR2 is FQGTGA. The CDR3 covers 13 residues. CDR3 nucleotides: TGTGCCAGCAGCCCGCAGGCCCAAGAGACCCAGTACTTC. This codes for CASSPQAQETQYF.

CDR3 coding DNA: TGTGCCAGCAGCAAGGGACAGTGGGGCAATCAGCCCCAGCATTTT. Translating it yields CASSKGQWGNQPQHF. V gene TRBV9 combines with J gene TRBJ1-5; 7 bases line up with TRBD1. The germline V gene has CDR1 SGDLS and CDR2 YYNGEE. The CDR3 contains 15 residues. Trimming took 4 bases from V and 2 from J; bases not matched to a gene: 6.

The CDR3 here is CASSQGSSEQFF. The DNA for the CDR3 is TGTGCCAGCAGCCAAGGGAGTTCTGAGCAGTTCTTC. The V call is TRBV3-1 (or the pseudogene TRBV3-2), the J call TRBJ2-1; no clear D. The CDR3 consists of 12 residues. The V gene's germline CDR1 is LGHDT and CDR2 YNNKEL (reference sequence). V lost 1 base to trimming and J lost 9 bases, with 7 bases between them.

This clone came up a few times. Distinct nucleotide sequences in the sample also encode this CDR3. CDR3 coding DNA: TGCGCCAGCAGCTTGGGACAGGGGGTAACTGAAGCTTTCTTT. Encoded protein: CASSLGQGVTEAFF. The chain combines TRBV5-1 with TRBJ1-1; TRBD1 aligns across 9 bases. Trimming at V came to 0 bases and at J to 5 bases, leaving 2 bases not matched to a gene. Germline assignment: CDR1 SGHRS and CDR2 YFSETQ. The CDR3 totals 14 residues.

The genes are TRBV28 and TRBJ1-6, with unresolved D. CDR1 and CDR2 from the germline V gene are MDHEN and SYDVKM. The germline V and J ends were trimmed by 6 bases and 9 bases, with 12 bases remaining between them. The CDR3 has 13 amino acids. The CDR3 DNA sequence: TGTGCCAGCAGGCGGGGTTCGGGTTCACCCCTCCACTTT. It yields the protein CASRRGSGSPLHF.

The chain recombines TRBV11-3 with TRBJ1-1, with D tentatively TRBD1 (6 bases). CDR1 and CDR2 (germline): SGHNT, YENEEA. Trimming took off 4 bases at V and 0 bases at J, with 9 bases between the two ends. CDR3 length equals 14 residues. CDR3 sequence reads: CASSSGTLNTEAFF. CDR3 nucleotides: TGTGCCAGCAGCTCTGGGACACTGAACACTGAAGCTTTCTTT.

The chain employs TRBV30 and TRBJ1-2, with D possibly being TRBD1 (5 bases). Trimming stripped 2 bases from V and 1 base from J, with 8 bases between. This CDR3 is 13 amino acids long. CDR1 and CDR2 from the germline V gene are GTSNPN and SVGIG (reference sequence). CDR3 nucleotide sequence: TGTGCCTGGAGTCCGCAGGGTAACTATGGCTACACCTTC. Translation gives CAWSPQGNYGYTF.

In its sample, this clone was seen once. The chain links TRBV7-2 to TRBJ1-2; TRBD1 is a possible D gene (6 bases). The CDR3 has 16 residues. Per germline, CDR1 SGHTA and CDR2 FQGNSA. V shed 3 bases and J shed 6 bases, with 20 bases lying between them. CDR3 in DNA: TGTGCCAGCAGCTTGGGTGATACAGGGAAGGGGCATGGCTACACCTTC. Its translation is CASSLGDTGKGHGYTF.

J is TRBJ2-2 and V is TRBV29-1; 10 bases map to TRBD2. Germline V gives CDR1 SQVTM, CDR2 ANQGSEA. The CDR3 is 14 residues long. V shed 7 bases, J shed 0 bases, and the junction held 2 bases outside the gene matches. The CDR3 region has the DNA TGCAGCGCAGGACTAGCGGCGAACACCGGGGAGCTGTTTTTT. This encodes CSAGLAANTGELFF.

The J gene is TRBJ2-3, the V gene TRBV5-6; possible D gene TRBD2, 6 bases. Trimming left V 1 base short and J 2 bases short, with 11 bases between. Germline-derived CDR1 and CDR2 are SGHDT and YYEEEE. The CDR3 extends over 15 amino acids. The CDR3 loop is CASSLRGGDTDTQYF. In nucleotides, the CDR3 is TGTGCCAGCAGCTTGCGTGGCGGGGACACAGATACGCAGTATTTT.

The chain carries TRBV2 and TRBJ2-5; 10 bases align to TRBD1. The V gene end was trimmed by 6 bases and the J gene end by 5 bases; junction bases not matched to a gene: 3. Germline V gene lookup returns CDR1 SNHLY and CDR2 FYNNEI. The CDR3 consists of 13 residues. The CDR3 nucleotides are TGTGCCAGCAGGACAGGGGGCCGTGAGACCCAGTACTTC. Translating gives CASRTGGRETQYF. Complete variable domain (other parts from reference TRBV2 and TRBJ2-5): EPEVTQTPSHQVTQMGQEVILRCVPISNHLYFYWYRQILGQKVEFLVSFYNNEISEKSEIFDDQFSVERPDGSNFTLKIRSTKLEDSAMYFCASRTGGRETQYFGPGTRLLVL.

This chain uses TRBV5-6 with TRBJ1-2; TRBD1 matches 9 bases. CDR1 and CDR2 (germline): SGHDT, YYEEEE. V lost 4 bases and J lost 4; bases outside the gene matches: 8. CDR3 length equals 15 residues. This chain's CDR3 is CASSPMGQGTYGYTF. The CDR3 DNA follows: TGTGCCAGCAGCCCAATGGGACAGGGTACCTATGGCTACACCTTC.

CDR3 DNA sequence: TGTGCCAGTAGTATAGTGGGCGAGGGTGGCTACACCTTC. Its translation is CASSIVGEGGYTF. This chain joins TRBV19 and TRBJ1-2; no definite D call. Germline CDR1 reads LNHDA; CDR2 reads SQIVND (reference sequence). V lost 1 base and J lost 7, with 10 bases in between. CDR3 length equals 13 residues.

The rearrangement joins TRBV5-6 to TRBJ2-1; D may be TRBD1 (5 bases). Trimming took off 0 bases at V and 9 bases at J, with 10 bases between the two ends. This CDR3 is 13 amino acids long. Per the germline V gene, CDR1 is SGHDT and CDR2 is YYEEEE. The CDR3 DNA sequence: TGTGCCAGCAGCTTGGAAGGAAGGGGTGAGCAGTTCTTC. Encoded protein: CASSLEGRGEQFF. Full variable domain (remainder filled in from reference TRBV5-6 and TRBJ2-1): DAGVTQSPTHLIKTRGQQVTLRCSPKSGHDTVSWYQQALGQGPQFIFQYYEEEERQRGNFPDRFSGHQFPNYSSELNVNALLLGDSALYLCASSLEGRGEQFFGPGTRLTVL.

This chain connects TRBV6-6 to TRBJ2-7; 7 bases match TRBD1. V was pared by 6 bases and J by 6 bases, with 8 bases of the junction left unmatched. Germline V CDR1 and CDR2: MNHNY, SVGAGI (reference sequence). The CDR3 runs 13 residues. The CDR3 loop reads CASSQGVGGEQYV. The CDR3 coding sequence is TGTGCCAGCAGCCAGGGGGTAGGGGGCGAGCAGTACGTC.

This rearrangement joins TRBV19 to TRBJ1-1; D not resolved. Per germline, CDR1 LNHDA and CDR2 SQIVND (reference sequence). V shed 4 bases and J shed 6 bases, with 12 bases lying between them. This CDR3 contains 13 residues. DNA for the CDR3: TGTGCCAGTAGTAGGCAGCGAGGATCTGAAGCTTTCTTT. Translation gives CASSRQRGSEAFF.

V is TRBV5-1 and J is TRBJ1-3; tentatively, D is TRBD1 (6 bases). This CDR3 contains 16 residues. CDR1 is SGHRS and CDR2 is YFSETQ in the germline V gene. Trimming stripped 4 bases from V and 1 base from J, with 15 bases between. CDR3 sequence reads: CASSTTPQGSGNTIYF. The CDR3 region has the DNA TGCGCCAGCAGCACGACACCTCAGGGGTCTGGAAACACCATATATTTT.

The chain carries TRBV6-5 and TRBJ2-5; TRBD1 matches at 10 bases. The CDR3 consists of 15 residues. Trimming took 10 bases from V and 1 from J; bases not matched to a gene: 9. Germline V gene lookup returns CDR1 MNHEY and CDR2 SVGAGI. The DNA of the CDR3 is TGTGCCACCCTTCGGACAGGGGGGATCCAAGAGACCCAGTACTTC. Protein sequence: CATLRTGGIQETQYF.

V is TRBV12-3 or TRBV12-4 and J is TRBJ2-1, with D possibly being TRBD1 (5 bases). Trimming left V 7 bases short and J 10 bases short, with 14 bases between. This CDR3 comprises 12 residues. DNA of the CDR3: TGTGCCAGCAAGACCATAGCAGGGGAGCAGTTCTTC. This encodes CASKTIAGEQFF.

This chain uses TRBV19 with TRBJ1-5; TRBD1 is a possible D gene (6 bases). V shed 6 bases and J shed 5 bases, with 23 bases lying between them. Germline CDR1 and CDR2: LNHDA and SQIVND (reference sequence). The CDR3 loop spans 17 amino acids. In DNA, the CDR3 is TGTGCCAGTAGCTTCCTTCCAGCAGGGGTGCGGGATCAGCCCCAGCATTTT. Protein product: CASSFLPAGVRDQPQHF.

The chain employs TRBV7-2 and TRBJ2-3; 7 positions match TRBD2. This CDR3 spans 14 amino acids. In germline, CDR1 is SGHTA, CDR2 FQGNSA. The V gene end was trimmed by 5 bases and the J gene end by 6 bases; junction bases not matched to a gene: 8. CDR3 protein: CASSLSGAGDTQYF. The CDR3, as DNA: TGTGCCAGCAGCCTAAGCGGGGCCGGGGATACGCAGTATTTT.